The present entry profiles one T cell receptor (beta chain) with its context. Its specificity is unknown. Measured with immunoSEQ multiplex PCR; TCRdb has only the in-frame clones, and not every one. Of roughly 67,000 clones listed, about three quarters were seen once; the top ten hold 12%. V shed 5 bases and J 4 bases; nucleotides not matched to a gene: 12. The germline CDR1 and CDR2 sequences are SGHVS and FNYEAQ. The CDR3 consists of 16 residues. The sample originates from a study of T cell responses to AZD1222 COVID-19 vaccine. Study-wide results and caveats: The number of AZD1222 recipients seropositive at baseline was only five or six. None of the repertoires were sampled until the peak T cell response had passed. White British ancestry dominated among donors, who included more females, and clonal diversity was possibly underestimated. Unmutated regions of variants are reportedly targeted by nearly half of spike-specific TCRs.

This sequence originates from an adult in good health. Material: peripheral blood, obtained on day 0 of AZD1222 vaccination. This chain joins TRBV7-6 and TRBJ1-1, with 8 bases lining up with TRBD1. As DNA, the CDR3 is TGTGCCAGCAGCCCAAGGACAGGGCGTGGTGGCACTGAAGCTTTCTTT. It translates to CASSPRTGRGGTEAFF.